This is a list of T cell receptor beta chains from one sample in a study of blood T cell repertoires in COVID-19. TCRdb's copy holds only in-frame clones and misses some; the assay was immunoSEQ multiplex PCR. The data show a few hundred thousand clones, approximately 81% seen once. The sequencing sample was made of PBMCs or T cells enriched from blood (not recorded which). The receptors stem from a woman in her 50s who had recovered from COVID-19. CDR3s include the opening cysteine and the closing phenylalanine or tryptophan. The order of the fields is V gene, D gene, clone size, J gene, CDR3 DNA, CDR3 protein. A D gene is named only where the DNA matches it firmly. Clone size is given for some rows only: seen once, a few or many times, or a class if the clone is expanded.

V: TRBV7-9
D: TRBD2
size: once
J: TRBJ2-1
DNA: TGTGCCACTAGCGGGAGGCGCTCCTACAATGAGCAGTTCTTC
CDR3: CATSGRRSYNEQFF

V: TRBV6-4
D: TRBD1
size: few
J: TRBJ2-3
DNA: TGTGCCAGCAGTGGCGGGACAGGGGAAACAGATACGCAGTATTTT
CDR3: CASSGGTGETDTQYF

V: TRBV4-3
D: NA
size: few
J: TRBJ2-5
DNA: TGCGCCAGCAGCCAAGATGTAGCGAGGGAGACCCAGTACTTC
CDR3: CASSQDVARETQYF

V: TRBV28
D: NA
size: NA
J: TRBJ2-7
DNA: TGTGCCAGCAGTAGGGACACCCTGGGGCAGTACTTC
CDR3: CASSRDTLGQYF

V: TRBV11-1
D: NA
size: NA
J: TRBJ1-2
DNA: TGTGCCAGCAGCTTAGAGGCAGACGGGAACTATGGCTACACCTTC
CDR3: CASSLEADGNYGYTF

V: TRBV2
D: NA
size: NA
J: TRBJ1-5
DNA: TGTGCCAGCAGTTCCGGGACAAATAGCAATCAGCCCCAGCATTTT
CDR3: CASSSGTNSNQPQHF

V: TRBV2
D: NA
size: once
J: TRBJ1-1
DNA: TGTGCCAGCAGTGGGTCACAGGGCGCAGCTTTCTTT
CDR3: CASSGSQGAAFF

V: TRBV6-5
D: TRBD1
size: NA
J: TRBJ1-5
DNA: TGTGCCAGCAAGGCGACAGGGGGCCGACAGCCCCAGCATTTT
CDR3: CASKATGGRQPQHF

V: TRBV5-8
D: TRBD2
size: NA
J: TRBJ2-1
DNA: TGTGCCAGCAGGGCCGGGACTAGCGGGAATGGTGAGCAGTTCTTC
CDR3: CASRAGTSGNGEQFF

V: TRBV4-3
D: NA
size: NA
J: TRBJ2-7
DNA: TGCGCCAGCAGCCAAGGCTCGTGGGAGAAGGTCTACGAGCAGTACTTC
CDR3: CASSQGSWEKVYEQYF

V: TRBV4-1
D: TRBD1
size: NA
J: TRBJ2-7
DNA: TGCGCCAGCAGCCAAGAAGAGGGCCCGGACAGGGAAATTTCCTACGAGCAGTACTTC
CDR3: CASSQEEGPDREISYEQYF

V: TRBV3-1/TRBV3-2
D: TRBD1
size: NA
J: TRBJ2-3
DNA: TGTGCCAGCAGCCCAAAACAGGGGTGGGCAGATACGCAGTATTTT
CDR3: CASSPKQGWADTQYF

V: TRBV30
D: TRBD2
size: NA
J: TRBJ2-5
DNA: TGTGCCTGGGGCCTCGGACTAGCGGGAGGACTTCAGGAGACCCAGTACTTC
CDR3: CAWGLGLAGGLQETQYF

V: TRBV3-1/TRBV3-2
D: NA
size: NA
J: TRBJ1-6
DNA: TGTGCCAGCAGCTCAGTTGGCTTCTATAATTCACCCCTCCACTTT
CDR3: CASSSVGFYNSPLHF

V: TRBV6-1
D: TRBD1
size: NA
J: TRBJ1-4
DNA: TGTGCCAGCAGTGAAGGACAGGGGTTAGGTGAAAAACTGTTTTTT
CDR3: CASSEGQGLGEKLFF

V: TRBV29-1
D: TRBD1
size: few
J: TRBJ1-2
DNA: TGCAGCGTTGAATCAGGGGGAGGTTATGGCTACACCTTC
CDR3: CSVESGGGYGYTF

V: TRBV30
D: NA
size: NA
J: TRBJ1-3
DNA: TGTGCCTGGGAACAGGGCTCTGGAAACACCATATATTTT
CDR3: CAWEQGSGNTIYF

V: TRBV19
D: NA
size: NA
J: TRBJ1-2
DNA: TGTGCCAGTAGTATACTCGGTGAGGCCTATGGCTACACCTTC
CDR3: CASSILGEAYGYTF

V: TRBV5-6
D: NA
size: NA
J: TRBJ1-2
DNA: TGTGCCAGCAGCTTCCGGGTCTATGGCTACACCTTC
CDR3: CASSFRVYGYTF

V: TRBV12-3/TRBV12-4
D: TRBD1
size: few
J: TRBJ2-7
DNA: TGTGCCAGCAGTTTCTACAGGGGCGAGCAGTACTTC
CDR3: CASSFYRGEQYF

V: TRBV24-1
D: NA
size: NA
J: TRBJ1-2
DNA: TGTGCCACCAGTGATCCAGTCAACTATGGCTACACCTTC
CDR3: CATSDPVNYGYTF

V: TRBV14
D: NA
size: NA
J: TRBJ2-3
DNA: TGTGCCAGCAGCCTTTTCCTAGGCGGGGGCCAGGATACGCAGTATTTT
CDR3: CASSLFLGGGQDTQYF

V: TRBV27
D: NA
size: NA
J: TRBJ1-3
DNA: TGTGCCAGCAGTGAAGGGGGCTCTGGAAACACCATATATTTT
CDR3: CASSEGGSGNTIYF

V: TRBV27
D: NA
size: few
J: TRBJ1-6
DNA: TGTGCCAGCACCGAATTTGGGGAGCCTAATTCACCCCTCCACTTT
CDR3: CASTEFGEPNSPLHF

V: TRBV24-1
D: TRBD1
size: NA
J: TRBJ1-1
DNA: TGTGCCACCAGTGTTAGACAGGGGGACACTGAAGCTTTCTTT
CDR3: CATSVRQGDTEAFF

V: TRBV7-9
D: TRBD1
size: NA
J: TRBJ1-2
DNA: TGTGCCAGCAGCGACGGCGGGACAGGGGATGGCTACACCTTC
CDR3: CASSDGGTGDGYTF

V: TRBV21-1
D: NA
size: once
J: TRBJ1-1
DNA: TGTGCCAGCACCCTCGAGAGGGTCGGACAGGGGCTTTTCTTT
CDR3: CASTLERVGQGLFF

V: TRBV5-6
D: TRBD2
size: few
J: TRBJ2-5
DNA: TGTGCCAGCAGCTTGGCTCCTAGCGGACTAGAGACCCAGTACTTC
CDR3: CASSLAPSGLETQYF

V: TRBV19
D: NA
size: NA
J: TRBJ1-2
DNA: TGTGCCAGTAGTATGAGTATCGGCAGGGAATATGGCTACACCTTC
CDR3: CASSMSIGREYGYTF

V: TRBV2
D: NA
size: NA
J: TRBJ2-4
DNA: TGTGCCAGCAGTGAAGCGCTAGGCACTAAAGCCAAAAACATTCAGTACTTC
CDR3: CASSEALGTKAKNIQYF

V: TRBV18
D: TRBD1
size: NA
J: TRBJ1-5
DNA: TGTGCCAGCTCACCACGTGGACAGGTGGAAGGGCAGCCCCAGCATTTT
CDR3: CASSPRGQVEGQPQHF

V: TRBV6-5
D: NA
size: NA
J: TRBJ1-5
DNA: TGTGCCAGCAGGCGGCAGCTGAATCAGCCCCAGCATTTT
CDR3: CASRRQLNQPQHF

V: TRBV10-3
D: NA
size: NA
J: TRBJ1-2
DNA: TGTGCCATCAGTGAAGACGGACTCCATGGCTACACCTTC
CDR3: CAISEDGLHGYTF

V: TRBV30
D: NA
size: NA
J: TRBJ2-7
DNA: TGTGCCTGGAGTGTAAGACTCGACGAGCAGTACTTC
CDR3: CAWSVRLDEQYF

V: TRBV2
D: TRBD1
size: NA
J: TRBJ1-4
DNA: TGTGCCACGGGACAGGAAAGTGAAAAACTGTTTTTT
CDR3: CATGQESEKLFF

V: TRBV5-1
D: TRBD1
size: NA
J: TRBJ1-3
DNA: TGCGCCAGCAGCGGGACAGGGGCTGGAAACACCATATATTTT
CDR3: CASSGTGAGNTIYF

V: TRBV5-1
D: TRBD1
size: NA
J: TRBJ1-2
DNA: TGCGCCAGCAGCTCAAACAGGGGGCTTCATGGCTACACCTTC
CDR3: CASSSNRGLHGYTF

V: TRBV5-1
D: NA
size: NA
J: TRBJ2-5
DNA: TGCGCCAGCAGTACAGGCCAAGTGGAGACCCAGTACTTC
CDR3: CASSTGQVETQYF

V: TRBV11-3
D: NA
size: once
J: TRBJ1-1
DNA: TGTGCCAGTTCGGGCAGGGAGGACACTGAAGCTTTCTTT
CDR3: CASSGREDTEAFF

V: TRBV6-5
D: NA
size: NA
J: TRBJ1-5
DNA: TGTGCCAGCAGCCCACAAGGACTACATCAGCCCCAGCATTTT
CDR3: CASSPQGLHQPQHF

V: TRBV11-3
D: TRBD1
size: NA
J: TRBJ2-1
DNA: TGTGCCAGCAGCTCACCCCGGACAGGGAGAAATGAGCAGTTCTTC
CDR3: CASSSPRTGRNEQFF

V: TRBV6-1
D: NA
size: NA
J: TRBJ2-2
DNA: TGTGCCAGCAGGGAATCCGGCTACCAGACAGCACCCACCGGGGAGCTGTTTTTT
CDR3: CASRESGYQTAPTGELFF

V: TRBV11-2
D: TRBD1
size: NA
J: TRBJ1-2
DNA: TGTGCCAGCAGCCAGGACAGGCGGTTGGGCTACACCTTC
CDR3: CASSQDRRLGYTF

V: TRBV18
D: NA
size: NA
J: TRBJ2-5
DNA: TGTGCCAGCTCACCAAGACAGCAAGAGACCCAGTACTTC
CDR3: CASSPRQQETQYF

V: TRBV11-3
D: NA
size: NA
J: TRBJ2-2
DNA: TGTGCCAGCAGCTTAGCCACGAACACCGGGGAGCTGTTTTTT
CDR3: CASSLATNTGELFF

V: TRBV28
D: NA
size: NA
J: TRBJ2-7
DNA: TGTGCCAGCAGTTTACTGGGAGCGGAGTACGAGCAGTACTTC
CDR3: CASSLLGAEYEQYF

V: TRBV6-5
D: TRBD2
size: NA
J: TRBJ2-3
DNA: TGTGCCAGCAGTTACTCGCTAGCGGCAAGCACAGATACGCAGTATTTT
CDR3: CASSYSLAASTDTQYF

V: TRBV19
D: NA
size: NA
J: TRBJ2-7
DNA: TGTGCCAGTAGTATAGATTCCGGGAACGAGCAGTACTTC
CDR3: CASSIDSGNEQYF

V: TRBV5-1
D: NA
size: NA
J: TRBJ1-6
DNA: TGCGCCAGCAGCCCCCTACAGGCGGCCTGGTCACCCCTCCACTTT
CDR3: CASSPLQAAWSPLHF

V: TRBV30
D: TRBD1
size: once
J: TRBJ1-2
DNA: TGTGCCTGGAGTGGGGGACAGGGCGCCGGCTACACCTTC
CDR3: CAWSGGQGAGYTF

V: TRBV7-9
D: NA
size: NA
J: TRBJ1-2
DNA: TGTGCCAGCAGTCCCACGGGGTATGGCTACACCTTC
CDR3: CASSPTGYGYTF

V: TRBV5-1
D: TRBD2
size: NA
J: TRBJ2-5
DNA: TGCGCCAGCAGCTTGACTGTAAGCGGGATCCAAGAGACCCAGTACTTC
CDR3: CASSLTVSGIQETQYF

V: TRBV4-1
D: TRBD1
size: NA
J: TRBJ1-1
DNA: TGCGCCAGCAGCTACCGGGCGGGACAGGGGGCCGAGTACGGCACTGAAGCTTTCTTT
CDR3: CASSYRAGQGAEYGTEAFF

V: TRBV2
D: NA
size: NA
J: TRBJ2-5
DNA: TGTGCCAGCACAATCTACGGGGAGACCCAGTACTTC
CDR3: CASTIYGETQYF

V: TRBV11-2
D: TRBD1
size: once
J: TRBJ1-2
DNA: TGTGCCAGCAGCTTAGATCTGCAGGGGGCGAGTGGCTACACCTTC
CDR3: CASSLDLQGASGYTF

V: TRBV29-1
D: TRBD1
size: NA
J: TRBJ1-2
DNA: TGCAGCGTCGGACAGGGGGCGCGGGGCTACACCTTC
CDR3: CSVGQGARGYTF

V: TRBV19
D: NA
size: few
J: TRBJ1-2
DNA: TGTGCCAGTAGTATGCACCAGGGAGGAGGCTACACCTTC
CDR3: CASSMHQGGGYTF

V: TRBV6-1
D: TRBD1
size: NA
J: TRBJ1-5
DNA: TGTGCCAGCAGTGAAGACAGGGGATTAAGGCCCCAGCATTTT
CDR3: CASSEDRGLRPQHF

V: TRBV19
D: NA
size: NA
J: TRBJ2-1
DNA: TGTGCCAGTAGTATCCACCCCTCTGAGTCTACCCGACTCGAGCAGTTCTTC
CDR3: CASSIHPSESTRLEQFF